The 15 T cell receptor beta chains in this list originate from one sample, sequenced in a study of CD8 T cells in Susac syndrome. RNA was extracted with the RNeasy kit, and a quantity of about 0.45 to 1 ug was reverse transcribed using random hexamers. TCRdb passed the immunoSEQ multiplex PCR reads through MiXCR, listing each CDR3 protein once. The sample lists about 60,000 distinct CDR3 sequences, about 94% seen once, with about 0.6% in the top ten. Sequenced input: CD8+ T cells from PBMCs. The receptor set was obtained from a human donor with multiple sclerosis.

The chain has TRBV25-1 and TRBJ2-5; TRBD1 matches 8 bases. The CDR3 consists of 13 residues. Germline CDR1 is MGHDK and CDR2 is SYGVNS. Losses at the gene ends were 3 bases for V and 5 bases for J; bases not matched to a gene: 2. The CDR3 region has the DNA TGTGCCAGCAGTGACACAGGGGGGGAGACCCAGTACTTC. Protein product: CASSDTGGETQYF.

The chain recombines TRBV11-1 with TRBJ2-7, with D perhaps TRBD1 (6 bases). This CDR3 is built from 17 residues. The V end lost 2 bases, the J end lost 5 bases, and 22 bases lay between the germline ends. Looked up from germline, CDR1 is SGHAT and CDR2 is FQDESV (reference sequence). CDR3 loop: CASSLNWLARKGDEQYF. In nucleotides, the CDR3 is TGTGCCAGCAGCTTAAACTGGCTAGCCCGAAAGGGGGACGAGCAGTACTTC.

The gene calls are TRBV7-9 and TRBJ1-6, with TRBD1 as a possible D gene (5 bases). Germline V gene sequence: CDR1 SEHNR, CDR2 FQNEAQ (reference sequence). CDR3 size: 12 residues. Trimming stripped 8 bases from V and 6 bases from J, with 8 bases between. CDR3 protein: CASCRVNSPLHF. The CDR3, as DNA: TGTGCCAGCTGCAGGGTTAATTCACCCCTCCACTTT.

The chain couples TRBV12-3 or TRBV12-4 to TRBJ2-2, with D tentatively TRBD1 (7 bases). CDR3 length equals 16 residues. V was pared by 7 bases and J by 4 bases, with 19 bases between. The CDR3 loop reads CASTQGGAGVTGELFF. In DNA form, the CDR3 reads TGTGCCAGCACCCAGGGGGGAGCTGGGGTCACCGGGGAGCTGTTTTTT.

This chain uses TRBV7-9 with TRBJ1-2, with D tentatively TRBD1 (5 bases). Germline values: CDR1 SEHNR, CDR2 FQNEAQ (reference sequence). V lost 6 bases and J lost 4, with 24 bases in between. There are 17 residues in the CDR3. CDR3 amino acids: CASSFDDSGTAIYGYTF. The CDR3, as DNA: TGTGCCAGCAGTTTCGATGATTCCGGGACGGCCATCTATGGCTACACCTTC.

The chain links TRBV7-9 to TRBJ2-3; maybe TRBD1 (5 bases). This CDR3 region has 14 residues. The V gene's germline CDR1 is SEHNR and CDR2 FQNEAQ (reference sequence). V dropped 4 bases and J dropped 5 bases, with 13 bases sitting between them. CDR3 loop: CASSSPIGEDTQYF. Here the CDR3 DNA reads TGTGCCAGCAGCTCCCCTATAGGGGAAGATACGCAGTATTTT.

The chain's CDR3 is CASSQDVAPLYGYTF. The CDR3 coding sequence is TGCGCCAGCAGCCAAGATGTGGCACCCCTCTATGGCTACACCTTC. The rearrangement uses TRBV4-1 and TRBJ1-2; no firm D call. V was cut by 0 bases and J by 4 bases, with 12 bases left in between. Looked up from germline, CDR1 is MGHRA and CDR2 is YSYEKL. The CDR3 length is 15 residues.

This clonotype has just a few counts. The V call is TRBV27, the J call TRBJ1-1, with D possibly TRBD1 on 5 matching bases. The V end was cut by 3 bases, the J end by 6 bases, with 8 bases between. The germline V gene encodes CDR1 MNHEY and CDR2 SMNVEV (reference sequence). The CDR3 is 12 amino acids. The chain's CDR3 is CASSFTGAEAFF. In DNA, the CDR3 is TGTGCCAGCAGTTTTACGGGGGCTGAAGCTTTCTTT.

The chain uses TRBV12-3 or TRBV12-4 and TRBJ2-7; D is possibly TRBD1 (6 bases). This CDR3 is built from 15 residues. The V and J ends lost 3 bases and 2 bases respectively, with 14 bases between them. In DNA, the CDR3 is TGTGCCAGCAGTTTTTCCACAGGGATAGCCTACGAGCAGTACTTC. It translates to CASSFSTGIAYEQYF.

The chain combines TRBV20-1 with TRBJ2-2; D remains unclear. CDR3 length: 11 amino acids. CDR1 and CDR2 (germline): DFQATT, SNEGSKA (reference sequence). Trimming took 7 bases from V and 5 from J, leaving 8 bases between them. The DNA of the CDR3 is TGCAGTGTGAGGAATACCGGGGAGCTGTTTTTT. It translates to CSVRNTGELFF.

This chain uses TRBV4-3 with TRBJ2-7; D might be TRBD1 or TRBD2, each matching 6 bases. V dropped 0 bases and J dropped 7 bases, with 16 bases sitting between them. This CDR3 has 15 amino acids. CDR1 LGHNA and CDR2 YSLEER come from the germline V gene. The CDR3: CASSQDQRGRGEQYF. DNA for the CDR3: TGCGCCAGCAGCCAAGATCAACGGGGGCGCGGAGAGCAGTACTTC.

The table lists this clonotype with a count of one. The rearrangement uses TRBV19 and TRBJ2-1; tentative D call: TRBD1 (6 bases). This CDR3 comprises 12 residues. Germline V lookup: CDR1 LNHDA, CDR2 SQIVND (reference sequence). V shed 9 bases and J shed 4 bases, with 10 bases lying between them. The CDR3 DNA sequence: TGTGCCAGCCGCCAGGGGTACAATGAGCAGTTCTTC. Protein product: CASRQGYNEQFF.

The V call is TRBV7-6, the J call TRBJ2-3, with 8 bases identical to TRBD2. The CDR3 totals 16 residues. Trimming removed 1 base from V and 1 base from J; junction bases left unmatched: 4. Germline-derived CDR1 and CDR2 are SGHVS and FNYEAQ. The CDR3 DNA reads TGTGCCAGCAGCTTAGGGACTAGCATCCGCACAGATACGCAGTATTTT. This translates into CASSLGTSIRTDTQYF.

CDR3: CASSQVTGYSGETQYF. CDR3 in DNA: TGTGCCAGCAGCCAAGTGACCGGTTACTCGGGAGAGACCCAGTACTTC. The chain uses TRBV3-1 and TRBJ2-5; D gene unclear. The CDR3 has 16 amino acids. Germline V lookup: CDR1 LGHDT, CDR2 YNNKEL (reference sequence). The V and J ends lost 1 base and 4 bases respectively, with 16 bases between them.

The chain combines TRBV28 with TRBJ1-1, with a weak D call TRBD1 (6 bases). Trimming removed 7 bases at V and 5 bases at J, with 17 bases between. Germline-derived CDR1 and CDR2 are MDHEN and SYDVKM. The CDR3 length is 14 residues. The CDR3 reads CASTGVGGSTEAFF. Here the CDR3 DNA reads TGTGCCAGCACCGGGGTAGGGGGGAGTACTGAAGCTTTCTTT.